The 25 T cell receptor beta chains reported below all come from one sample, sequenced in a study of T cells after yellow fever vaccination. TCRdb analysed the 5' RACE reads with MiXCR anew, one entry per CDR3 protein. The sample contains around 30,000 distinct CDR3 sequences, approximately 6.5% of which appear only once. The input for sequencing was PBMCs, either bulk or a sorted T-cell subset (CD4+, CD8+, memory, or dextramer-sorted; not recorded which), taken on the day of the yellow fever booster vaccination. The receptors originated from a man aged 25-45 years who received the YFV17D yellow fever vaccine.

In this sample, this clonotype turned up a few times. DNA for the CDR3: TGTGGCCCACCCAAGCGGGAGGTCTCCTACGAGCAGTACTTC. Translation gives CGPPKREVSYEQYF. V usage is TRBV24-1 and J usage is TRBJ2-7, with 9 bases identical to TRBD2. Germline CDR1 and CDR2: KGHDR and SFDVKD. The length of the CDR3 is 14 residues.

In its sample, this clonotype was seen a few times. The gene calls are TRBV5-4 and TRBJ1-6; no clear D. The V end was cut by 0 bases, the J end by 4 bases, with 14 bases between. In germline, CDR1 is SGHNT, CDR2 YYREEE (reference sequence). The length of the CDR3 is 17 residues. The CDR3 bases are TGTGCCAGCAGCTTGGCCTTTGGGCAAGGTTATAATTCACCCCTCCACTTT. Its protein is CASSLAFGQGYNSPLHF.

Many counts were recorded for this clonotype. The rearrangement joins TRBV6-2 or TRBV6-3 to TRBJ2-1; no reliable D call. From germline, CDR1 is MNHEY and CDR2 SVGEGT. The CDR3 sequence is 14 residues long. The germline V and J ends were trimmed by 5 bases and 2 bases, with 10 bases remaining between them. CDR3 sequence reads: CASSEDYAYNEQFF. In nucleotides, the CDR3 is TGTGCCAGCAGTGAGGATTACGCCTACAATGAGCAGTTCTTC.

This clonotype was observed many times. V usage is TRBV20-1 and J usage is TRBJ2-5; 7 nucleotides agree with TRBD1. Germline trimming cut 3 bases from V and 7 bases from J; bases unmatched to any gene: 11. Germline CDR1 DFQATT, CDR2 SNEGSKA (reference sequence). The CDR3 sequence is 14 residues long. The CDR3 coding sequence is TGCAGTGCTAGCGGTCGACAGGGAATAGGGACCCAGTACTTC. This translates into CSASGRQGIGTQYF.

This clonotype was recorded many times. The chain carries TRBV3-1 and TRBJ1-2; 7 bases agree with TRBD1. CDR3 size: 14 residues. Trimming at V came to 6 bases and at J to 3 bases, leaving 7 bases not matched to a gene. Germline CDR1 reads LGHDT; CDR2 reads YNNKEL (reference sequence). The CDR3 reads CASRGTARHYGYTF. The CDR3 DNA is TGTGCCAGCAGAGGGACAGCCCGCCACTATGGCTACACCTTC. Full variable domain (missing parts from reference TRBV3-1 and TRBJ1-2): DTAVSQTPKYLVTQMGNDKSIKCEQNLGHDTMYWYKQDSKKFLKIMFSYNNKELIINETVPNRFSPKSPDKAHLNLHINSLELGDSAVYFCASRGTARHYGYTFGSGTRLTVV.

This clonotype has ten or more counts. The chain combines TRBV2 with TRBJ1-5, with D maybe TRBD1 (5 bases). The V end lost 5 bases, the J end lost 6 bases, and 11 bases lay between the germline ends. Germline-derived CDR1 and CDR2 are SNHLY and FYNNEI. The CDR3 has 13 amino acids. This CDR3 reads CASSSRESQPQHF. In nucleotides, the CDR3 is TGTGCCAGCAGTTCCAGGGAGAGTCAGCCCCAGCATTTT.

This clonotype has only a few counts. This chain links TRBV5-4 with TRBJ2-1; maybe TRBD1 (5 bases). Trimming took 2 bases from V and 0 from J, leaving 9 bases between them. The CDR3 is 15 residues long. Germline V gene sequence: CDR1 SGHNT, CDR2 YYREEE (reference sequence). The CDR3 DNA sequence: TGTGCCAGCAGCTTACAGGTTAGCTCCTACAATGAGCAGTTCTTC. The encoded protein is CASSLQVSSYNEQFF. The full variable domain, with the rest looked up from reference TRBV5-4 and TRBJ2-1, is ETGVTQSPTHLIKTRGQQVTLRCSSQSGHNTVSWYQQALGQGPQFIFQYYREEENGRGNFPPRFSGLQFPNYSSELNVNALELDDSALYLCASSLQVSSYNEQFFGPGTRLTVL.

This clonotype came up a few times. The gene calls are TRBV29-1 and TRBJ2-1; 8 nucleotides agree with TRBD2. The CDR3 totals 13 residues. The ends lost 4 bases at V and 7 bases at J; junction bases unmatched: 6. Germline CDR1 and CDR2: SQVTM and ANQGSEA. The CDR3 coding sequence is TGCAGCGTTGTTCGCGGGAGGCTTAATGAGCAGTTCTTC. It translates to CSVVRGRLNEQFF.

This clonotype was recorded many times. The V call is TRBV12-3 or TRBV12-4, the J call TRBJ1-3; D is ambiguous. The V end lost 6 bases, the J end lost 4 bases, and 13 bases lay between the germline ends. CDR3 length equals 14 residues. The DNA of the CDR3 is TGTGCCAGCAGCCGCGGATCCGGAGGAAACACCATATATTTT. Translated: CASSRGSGGNTIYF.

This clonotype occurred many times. The gene calls are TRBV7-2 and TRBJ2-7; TRBD2 matches at 11 bases. The V gene end was trimmed by 5 bases and the J gene end by 1 base; junction bases not matched to a gene: 4. The CDR3 length is 15 residues. Germline V CDR1 and CDR2: SGHTA, FQGNSA. CDR3 in DNA: TGTGCCAGCAGCCCTAGCGGGAGGATGTCCTACGAGCAGTACTTC. Encoded protein: CASSPSGRMSYEQYF.

This clonotype was picked up many times. V is TRBV9 and J is TRBJ1-4; D gene ambiguous. The CDR3 is 16 amino acids. The V and J ends lost 0 bases and 7 bases respectively, with 16 bases between them. Germline assignment: CDR1 SGDLS and CDR2 YYNGEE. The CDR3 DNA follows: TGTGCCAGCAGCGTAGGAGCCAATAACCGCCCTGAAAAACTGTTTTTT. It translates to CASSVGANNRPEKLFF.

This clonotype was detected a few times. The rearrangement uses TRBV27 and TRBJ2-7; D not certain. Per germline, CDR1 MNHEY and CDR2 SMNVEV (reference sequence). The CDR3 is 12 amino acids. Trimming pared 8 bases from V and 0 bases from J, leaving 8 bases between. CDR3 sequence reads: CASYASSYEQYF. The CDR3 DNA is TGTGCCAGCTACGCAAGCTCCTACGAGCAGTACTTC.

The V gene is TRBV7-2, the J gene TRBJ1-1, with TRBD1 identical over 7 bases. Germline V gives CDR1 SGHTA, CDR2 FQGNSA. This CDR3 is built from 14 residues. The J segment lost 10 bases and the V segment lost 1 base, leaving 9 bases of the junction unmatched. In DNA form, the CDR3 reads TGTGCCAGCAGCTTAGGGGAGGGGGCGGGCGTAGCTTTCTTT. It encodes CASSLGEGAGVAFF.

This clonotype was seen at least ten times. The chain joins TRBV7-8 to TRBJ2-1, with 8 bases matching TRBD2. Losses at the gene ends were 4 bases for V and 5 bases for J; bases not matched to a gene: 7. This CDR3 contains 15 residues. CDR1 is SGHVS and CDR2 is FQNEAQ in the germline V gene. The DNA of the CDR3 is TGTGCCAGCAGCTACCGACTAGCGACTGACAATGAGCAGTTCTTC. This codes for CASSYRLATDNEQFF.

This clonotype was observed at least ten times. This chain connects TRBV4-3 to TRBJ1-1, with 7 bases aligning to TRBD1. From germline, CDR1 is LGHNA and CDR2 YSLEER. The ends lost 0 bases at V and 10 bases at J; junction bases unmatched: 20. The CDR3 covers 18 residues. DNA for the CDR3: TGCGCCAGCAGCCAAGATGAGGGGACAGTGTACCCCCGGGCCTTAGCTTTCTTT. It encodes CASSQDEGTVYPRALAFF.

Remarks on this clonotype: A clone one base away is much larger, so this may be a read error. The rearrangement links TRBV20-1 to TRBJ2-3; perhaps TRBD2 as D (5 bases). Trimming stripped 4 bases from V and 6 bases from J, with 17 bases between. Germline V gene sequence: CDR1 DFQATT, CDR2 SNEGSKA (reference sequence). This CDR3 has 14 residues. This CDR3 is CSAINFHGMDTQYF. The CDR3 DNA follows: TGCAGTGCTATAAACTTCCACGGGATGGATACGCAGTATTTT.

In its sample, this clonotype was seen a few times. The chain has TRBV20-1 and TRBJ2-1, with 14 bases aligning to TRBD2. The germline V gene encodes CDR1 DFQATT and CDR2 SNEGSKA (reference sequence). V trimming: 6 bases; J trimming: 2 bases; junction bases outside the gene matches: 6. This CDR3 has 16 amino acids. CDR3 sequence reads: CSAKGLAGVPYNEQFF. The CDR3 DNA follows: TGCAGTGCCAAGGGACTAGCGGGAGTACCCTACAATGAGCAGTTCTTC.

The chain recombines TRBV7-2 with TRBJ1-1, with D hard to call. V was trimmed by 1 base and J by 2 bases, leaving 11 bases between them. Germline V CDR1 and CDR2: SGHTA, FQGNSA. The CDR3 sequence is 15 residues long. CDR3 sequence (DNA): TGTGCCAGCAGCTTAGATCGATCTCTAAACACTGAAGCTTTCTTT. Translated, it gives CASSLDRSLNTEAFF.

This clonotype was seen only a few times. The rearrangement links TRBV28 to TRBJ2-1; D tentatively reads TRBD1 or TRBD2 (5 bases each). The CDR3 spans 14 residues. CDR1 and CDR2 from the germline V gene are MDHEN and SYDVKM. Trimming took off 5 bases at V and 10 bases at J, with 18 bases between the two ends. CDR3 sequence (DNA): TGTGCCAGCAGTCCCCCCCCGGGGCCCCGGGAGCAGTTCTTC. Translating gives CASSPPPGPREQFF.

This clonotype was counted ten times or more. No DNA is shown, since the ends of the CDR3 on it are uncertain; the CDR3 is the one TCRdb lists. The chain has TRBV25-1 and TRBJ2-7; TRBD1 was called by the table and not checked on the DNA. Ends included, the CDR3 has 14 residues. The germline CDR1 and CDR2 sequences are MGHDK and SYGVNS. The CDR3 is CASSEVGRGAPMDF.

This clonotype is classed as medium-sized. The V gene is TRBV7-9, the J gene TRBJ2-7; perhaps TRBD1 as D (5 bases). CDR3 length: 14 amino acids. CDR1 SEHNR and CDR2 FQNEAQ come from the germline V gene (reference sequence). V was trimmed by 1 base and J by 2 bases, leaving 9 bases between them. CDR3 sequence: CASSLVQGTYEQYF. In nucleotides, the CDR3 is TGTGCCAGCAGCTTAGTTCAGGGAACCTACGAGCAGTACTTC.

Ten or more counts support this clonotype. This chain joins TRBV7-3 and TRBJ2-7; D unclear. The CDR3 has 14 amino acids. Germline-derived CDR1 and CDR2 are SGHTA and FQGTGA. V lost 5 bases to trimming and J lost 2 bases, with 13 bases between them. The CDR3 here is CASSRYMSPYEQYF. As DNA, the CDR3 is TGTGCCAGCAGCCGGTATATGTCCCCCTACGAGCAGTACTTC.

In its sample, this clonotype was seen a few times. The rearrangement uses TRBV19 and TRBJ2-1, with D possibly matching TRBD1 (6 bases). The CDR3 is 16 amino acids. V shed 5 bases and J shed 7 bases, with 21 bases lying between them. Germline CDR1 is LNHDA and CDR2 is SQIVND (reference sequence). The CDR3: CASSPYRDTRANEQFF. The CDR3 nucleotides are TGTGCCAGTAGTCCATATAGGGACACCCGAGCAAATGAGCAGTTCTTC.

This clonotype was recorded many times. CDR3 DNA: TGCAGTGCTAGAACAAGACTAGCGTACAATGAGCAGTTCTTC. Amino acid sequence: CSARTRLAYNEQFF. The V gene is TRBV20-1, the J gene TRBJ2-1; 8 bases map to TRBD2. CDR1 and CDR2 (germline): DFQATT, SNEGSKA (reference sequence). Trimming removed 2 bases from V and 4 bases from J; junction bases left unmatched: 4. The CDR3 length is 14 residues.

This clonotype is labeled as medium-sized. This sequence joins TRBV11-2 and TRBJ2-3; D gene unclear. Germline V lookup: CDR1 SGHAT, CDR2 FQNNGV. CDR3 length: 12 amino acids. The V end was cut by 3 bases, the J end by 5 bases, with 6 bases between. This CDR3 is CASSLRLDTQYF. In DNA form, the CDR3 reads TGTGCCAGCAGCTTGCGGTTAGATACGCAGTATTTT.